This T cell receptor beta chain originates from a study of multiple sclerosis patients with progressive multifocal leukoencephalopathy. Broader study findings: Preferential TRBV-TRBJ pairings or common gene usage were not detected at PML. Lower normalized Shannon entropy suggested reduced TRB diversity in most PML patients.

For this clone: The antigen is not known.

Only in-frame clones appear in the TCRdb table, and some are missing; sequencing was by immunoSEQ multiplex PCR. Of 29,000 or so clones in the sample, about 90% were seen once. Time point specified: more than 5 months of natalizumab therapy. Germline V gene sequence: CDR1 SGHDN, CDR2 FVKESK. This CDR3 comprises 15 residues. Trimming took off 4 bases at V and 4 bases at J, with 17 bases between the two ends. The chain carries TRBV14 and TRBJ2-7; perhaps TRBD2 as D (7 bases). Sample: PBMCs, taken from a patient treated with natalizumab. This sequence was found in a human donor with multiple sclerosis. CDR3 coding DNA: TGTGCCAGCAGCCGGGGGGGGCTAGCAAGGTACGAGCAGTACTTC. Amino acid sequence: CASSRGGLARYEQYF.